The sequence of this TCR beta chain was determined in a study of tumor-infiltrating lymphocytes in primary liver carcinoma. Study-level information: Patients were men and women aged 30 to 69 years.

From approximately 0.5 ug of total RNA, TCR beta-specific cDNA was reverse-transcribed using a constant-region primer. Slightly modified ARM-PCR served as the procedure for the TCR beta libraries. These libraries came from three rounds of nested multiplex PCR. TRBV1-TRBV30 forward and Cbeta reverse primers drove the first two approximately 11-cycle rounds. In TCRdb, the multiplex PCR reads were re-called with MiXCR into one record per CDR3 protein. This sample has 300,000 to 400,000 distinct CDR3 sequences, with 65% found just once. V lost 4 bases, J lost 4 bases, and 11 bases lay in between. CDR1 is MGHRA and CDR2 is YSYEKL in the germline V gene. The CDR3 contains 14 residues. They got blood RNA out of unsorted whole blood and also pulled out germline DNA. Study-level findings and limits: CD8+ and CD4+ repertoires went uncompared, the samples being bulk unsorted.

About this clonotype: The antigen is undetermined.

The genes are TRBV4-1 and TRBJ2-1; no clear D. The receptor was derived from a man in his forties with primary liver carcinoma and hepatitis B virus infection. Sequencing was performed on peripheral blood. The CDR3 loop is CASSLIVGYNEQFF. The DNA for the CDR3 is TGCGCCAGCAGCCTTATAGTGGGGTACAATGAGCAGTTCTTC.